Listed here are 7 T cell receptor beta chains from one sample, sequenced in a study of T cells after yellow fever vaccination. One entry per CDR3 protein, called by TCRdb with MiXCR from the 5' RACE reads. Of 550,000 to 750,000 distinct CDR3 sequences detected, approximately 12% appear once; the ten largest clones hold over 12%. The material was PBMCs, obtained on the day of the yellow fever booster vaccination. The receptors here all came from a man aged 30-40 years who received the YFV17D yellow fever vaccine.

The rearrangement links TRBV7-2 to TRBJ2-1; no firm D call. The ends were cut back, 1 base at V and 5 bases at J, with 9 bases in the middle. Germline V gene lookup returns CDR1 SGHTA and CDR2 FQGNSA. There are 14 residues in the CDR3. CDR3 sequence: CASSLGIQNNEQFF. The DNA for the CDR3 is TGTGCCAGCAGCTTAGGTATTCAGAACAATGAGCAGTTCTTC.

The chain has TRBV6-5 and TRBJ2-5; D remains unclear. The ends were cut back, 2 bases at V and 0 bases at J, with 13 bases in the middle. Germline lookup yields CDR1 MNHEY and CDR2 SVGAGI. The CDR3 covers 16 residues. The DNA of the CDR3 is TGTGCCAGCAGTTACGGGGTAGTAAGAAACCAAGAGACCCAGTACTTC. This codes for CASSYGVVRNQETQYF.

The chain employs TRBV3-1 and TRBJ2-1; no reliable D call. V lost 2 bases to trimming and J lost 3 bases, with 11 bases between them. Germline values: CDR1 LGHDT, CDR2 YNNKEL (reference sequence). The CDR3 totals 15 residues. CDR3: CASSQLSTLYNEQFF. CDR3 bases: TGTGCCAGCAGCCAACTATCCACACTCTACAATGAGCAGTTCTTC.

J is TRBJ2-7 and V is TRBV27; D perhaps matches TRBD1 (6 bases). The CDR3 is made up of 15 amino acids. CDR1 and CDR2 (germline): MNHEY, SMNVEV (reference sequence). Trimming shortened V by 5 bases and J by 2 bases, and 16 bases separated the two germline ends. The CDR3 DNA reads TGTGCCAGCAGTCACAGGGCGGACGGGGCCTACGAGCAGTACTTC. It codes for CASSHRADGAYEQYF.

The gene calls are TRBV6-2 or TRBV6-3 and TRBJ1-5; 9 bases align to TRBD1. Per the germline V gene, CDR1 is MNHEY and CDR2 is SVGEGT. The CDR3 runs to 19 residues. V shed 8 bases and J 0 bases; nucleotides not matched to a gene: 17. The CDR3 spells CASSSRDRDRIYSNQPQHF. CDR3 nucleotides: TGTGCCAGCTCTAGCCGGGACAGGGACCGAATTTATAGCAATCAGCCCCAGCATTTT.

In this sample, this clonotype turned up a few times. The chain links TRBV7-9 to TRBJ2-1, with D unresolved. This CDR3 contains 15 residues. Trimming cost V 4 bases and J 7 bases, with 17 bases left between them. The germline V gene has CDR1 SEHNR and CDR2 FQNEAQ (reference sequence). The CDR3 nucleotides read TGTGCCAGCAGCTCCGACTCCACTCCATCGAATGAGCAGTTCTTC. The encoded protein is CASSSDSTPSNEQFF.

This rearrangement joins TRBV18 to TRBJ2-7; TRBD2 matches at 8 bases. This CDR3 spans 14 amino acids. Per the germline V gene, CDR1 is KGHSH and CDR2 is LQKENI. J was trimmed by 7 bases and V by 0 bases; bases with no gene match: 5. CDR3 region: CASSPPAGVGEQYF. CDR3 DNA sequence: TGTGCCAGCTCACCACCAGCGGGAGTTGGTGAGCAGTACTTC.